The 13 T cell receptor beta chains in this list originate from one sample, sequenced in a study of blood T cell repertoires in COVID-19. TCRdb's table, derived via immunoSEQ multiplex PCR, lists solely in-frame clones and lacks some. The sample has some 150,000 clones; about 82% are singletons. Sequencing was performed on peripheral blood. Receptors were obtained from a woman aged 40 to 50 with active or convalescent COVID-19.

Here the CDR3 reads CASSRTNFDSFNEQFF. CDR3 nucleotides: TGCGCCAGCAGCAGAACTAACTTTGACTCTTTCAATGAGCAGTTCTTC. This chain uses TRBV10-1 with TRBJ2-1; D gene ambiguous. Germline V gene sequence: CDR1 WNHNN, CDR2 SYGVQD (reference sequence). Trimming took 6 bases from V and 6 from J, leaving 21 bases between them. This CDR3 is 16 amino acids long.

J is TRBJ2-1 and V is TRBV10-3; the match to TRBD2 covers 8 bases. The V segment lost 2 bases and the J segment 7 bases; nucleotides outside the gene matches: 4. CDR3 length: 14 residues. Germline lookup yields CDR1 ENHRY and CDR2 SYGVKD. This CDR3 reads CAISEGTSKNEQFF. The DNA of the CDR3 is TGTGCCATCAGTGAGGGGACTAGTAAGAATGAGCAGTTCTTC.

The CDR3 bases are TGTGCCAGCAGTGAAATTGGTGGGAGACTGAACACTGAAGCTTTCTTT. Protein: CASSEIGGRLNTEAFF. This chain uses TRBV25-1 with TRBJ1-1; D not resolved. CDR3 length: 16 amino acids. V lost 2 bases and J lost 0, with 13 bases in between. CDR1 MGHDK and CDR2 SYGVNS come from the germline V gene.

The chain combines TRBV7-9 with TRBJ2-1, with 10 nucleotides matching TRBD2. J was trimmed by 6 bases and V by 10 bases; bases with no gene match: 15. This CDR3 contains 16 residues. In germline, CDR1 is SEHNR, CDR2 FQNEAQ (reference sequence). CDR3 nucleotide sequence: TGTGCCACCCAGGTAGCGGGAGGCCCATGGGGCAATGAGCAGTTCTTC. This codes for CATQVAGGPWGNEQFF.

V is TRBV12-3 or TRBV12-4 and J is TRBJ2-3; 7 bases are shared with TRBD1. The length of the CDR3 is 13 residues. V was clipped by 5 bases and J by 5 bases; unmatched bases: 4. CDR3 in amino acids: CASSRGQRDTQYF. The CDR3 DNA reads TGTGCCAGCAGTAGGGGGCAAAGAGATACGCAGTATTTT.

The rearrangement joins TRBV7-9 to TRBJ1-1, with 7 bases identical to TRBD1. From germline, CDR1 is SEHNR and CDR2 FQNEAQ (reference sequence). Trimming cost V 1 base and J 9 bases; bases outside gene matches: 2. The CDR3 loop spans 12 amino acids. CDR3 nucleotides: TGTGCCAGCAGCTTAGAGACAGGGCAAGCTTTCTTT. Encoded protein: CASSLETGQAFF.

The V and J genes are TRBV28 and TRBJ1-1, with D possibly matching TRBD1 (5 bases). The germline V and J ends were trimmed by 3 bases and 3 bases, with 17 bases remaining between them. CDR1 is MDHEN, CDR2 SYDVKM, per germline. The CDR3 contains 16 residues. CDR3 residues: CASSFPSGGRDTEAFF. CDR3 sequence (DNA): TGTGCCAGCAGTTTCCCGTCGGGGGGGAGGGACACTGAAGCTTTCTTT. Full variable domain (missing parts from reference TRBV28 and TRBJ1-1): DVKVTQSSRYLVKRTGEKVFLECVQDMDHENMFWYRQDPGLGLRLIYFSYDVKMKEKGDIPEGYSVSREKKERFSLILESASTNQTSMYLCASSFPSGGRDTEAFFGQGTRLTVV.

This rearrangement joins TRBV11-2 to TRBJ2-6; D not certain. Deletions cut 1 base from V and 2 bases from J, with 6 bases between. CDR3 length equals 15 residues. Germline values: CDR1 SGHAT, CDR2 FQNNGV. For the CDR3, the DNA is TGTGCCAGCAGCTTAGGGCAGGCTGGGGCCAACGTCCTGACTTTC. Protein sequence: CASSLGQAGANVLTF.

The CDR3 reads CASSPLGTGDETQYF. Written as DNA, the CDR3 is TGTGCCAGCAGTCCCCTTGGGACAGGGGACGAGACCCAGTACTTC. The rearrangement uses TRBV6-2 or TRBV6-3 and TRBJ2-5, with 10 bases lining up with TRBD1. J lost 5 bases, V lost 5 bases, and 8 bases had no gene match. The germline CDR1 and CDR2 sequences are MNHEY and SVGEGT. The CDR3 length is 15 residues.

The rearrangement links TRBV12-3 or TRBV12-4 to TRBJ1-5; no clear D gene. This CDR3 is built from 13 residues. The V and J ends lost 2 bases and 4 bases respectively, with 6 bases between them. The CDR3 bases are TGTGCCAGCAGTTTACAGAGGAATCAGCCCCAGCATTTT. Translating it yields CASSLQRNQPQHF.

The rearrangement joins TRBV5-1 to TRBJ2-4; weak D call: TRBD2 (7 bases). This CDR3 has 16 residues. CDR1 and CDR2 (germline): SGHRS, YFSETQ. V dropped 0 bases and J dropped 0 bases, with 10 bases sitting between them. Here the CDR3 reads CASSLDGGLAKNIQYF. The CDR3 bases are TGCGCCAGCAGCTTGGACGGGGGGCTAGCCAAAAACATTCAGTACTTC.

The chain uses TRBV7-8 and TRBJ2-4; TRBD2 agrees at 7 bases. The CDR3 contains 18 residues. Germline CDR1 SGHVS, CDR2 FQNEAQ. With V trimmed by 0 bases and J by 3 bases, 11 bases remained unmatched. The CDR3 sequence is CASSLARTSSAVKNIQYF. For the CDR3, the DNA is TGTGCCAGCAGCTTAGCCCGGACTAGTTCGGCGGTCAAAAACATTCAGTACTTC.

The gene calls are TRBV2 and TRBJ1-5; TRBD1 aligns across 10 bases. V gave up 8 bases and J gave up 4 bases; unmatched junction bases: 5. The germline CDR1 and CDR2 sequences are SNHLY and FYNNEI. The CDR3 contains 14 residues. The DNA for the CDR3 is TGTGCCAGCCGCGACAGGGGGCAAAATCAGCCCCAGCATTTT. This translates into CASRDRGQNQPQHF.